What follows are 28 T cell receptor beta chains derived from one specimen sequenced in a study of shared clonotypes between healthy human individuals. The repertoire was sequenced with immunoSEQ multiplex PCR; TCRdb's copy has only in-frame clones and lacks some. The data contain over a million clones, more than 95% of them singletons. The sequencing sample was made of naive CD4+ T cells sorted from blood. Subset here: CD45RA+ positively selected. The receptors derive from a young man in good health.

This rearrangement joins TRBV10-3 to TRBJ2-5; 10 positions agree with TRBD1. The V segment lost 10 bases and the J segment 5 bases; nucleotides outside the gene matches: 7. Germline-derived CDR1 and CDR2 are ENHRY and SYGVKD. The CDR3 runs 13 residues. The CDR3 reads CATQTGGSETQYF. The DNA for the CDR3 is TGTGCCACGCAGACAGGGGGCTCCGAGACCCAGTACTTC.

CDR3 loop: CASTLNLHTGELFF. The CDR3 DNA follows: TGTGCCAGCACCCTTAATTTACACACCGGGGAGCTGTTTTTT. This chain uses TRBV9 with TRBJ2-2; D unclear. Germline-derived CDR1 and CDR2 are SGDLS and YYNGEE. The CDR3 has 14 amino acids. V was pared by 6 bases and J by 3 bases, with 12 bases between.

As concerns this clone: Other DNA sequences in the same sample also yield this CDR3. V and J are TRBV5-5 and TRBJ2-7, with a weak D call TRBD2 (6 bases). The V and J ends lost 0 bases and 0 bases respectively, with 10 bases between them. This CDR3 region has 15 residues. The germline CDR1 and CDR2 sequences are SGHKS and YYEKEE (reference sequence). CDR3 region: CASSLGGTGSYEQYF. The CDR3 DNA is TGTGCCAGCAGCTTGGGGGGGACTGGCTCCTACGAGCAGTACTTC.

This clone turned up a few times. CDR3 coding DNA: TGTGCCGTATCACAGGAGGGCTATCAAGAGACCCAGTACTTC. Its protein product is CAVSQEGYQETQYF. The V and J genes are TRBV10-3 and TRBJ2-5; D is possibly TRBD2 (6 bases). Trimming removed 11 bases at V and 2 bases at J, with 18 bases between. The germline CDR1 and CDR2 sequences are ENHRY and SYGVKD. There are 14 residues in the CDR3.

This rearrangement joins TRBV25-1 to TRBJ1-5; D unresolved. The CDR3 contains 14 residues. Germline CDR1 MGHDK, CDR2 SYGVNS. The V end lost 5 bases, the J end lost 1 base, and 9 bases lay between the germline ends. CDR3 bases: TGTGCCAGCAGTAGTGGGGTCAGCAATCAGCCCCAGCATTTT. It yields the protein CASSSGVSNQPQHF.

J is TRBJ2-5 and V is TRBV9; possibly TRBD2 for D (6 bases). The CDR3 is made up of 13 amino acids. CDR1 and CDR2 from the germline V gene are SGDLS and YYNGEE. The V gene lost 7 bases and the J gene lost 5 bases, with 15 bases spanning the gap. This CDR3 is CASSPGLAETQYF. The DNA for the CDR3 is TGTGCCAGCTCACCAGGCCTAGCGGAGACCCAGTACTTC.

CDR3 loop: CASSLGSSYNSPLHF. The CDR3 DNA sequence: TGTGCCAGCAGCCTAGGAAGCTCCTATAATTCACCCCTCCACTTT. This chain connects TRBV11-2 to TRBJ1-6; unclear D gene. Trimming shortened V by 5 bases and J by 0 bases, and 8 bases separated the two germline ends. Germline CDR1 reads SGHAT; CDR2 reads FQNNGV. The CDR3 has 15 amino acids.

The chain recombines TRBV11-3 with TRBJ2-1; 7 bases are shared with TRBD2. The CDR3 contains 18 residues. The germline CDR1 and CDR2 sequences are SGHNT and YENEEA. V lost 1 base, J lost 5 bases, and 14 bases stayed unmatched. As DNA, the CDR3 is TGTGCCAGCAGCTTAGGTCGCGGAAGGGCGGGAGCGGACAATGAGCAGTTCTTC. Encoded protein: CASSLGRGRAGADNEQFF.

V gene TRBV5-6 combines with J gene TRBJ2-1; D is unclear. The ends were cut back, 1 base at V and 6 bases at J, with 8 bases in the middle. CDR1 and CDR2 from the germline V gene are SGHDT and YYEEEE. This CDR3 has 13 residues. The CDR3 region is CASSLTPSNEQFF. The DNA for the CDR3 is TGTGCCAGCAGCTTGACCCCTAGCAATGAGCAGTTCTTC.

The chain is built from TRBV28 and TRBJ2-2, with TRBD1 matching over 7 bases. V was pared by 6 bases and J by 1 base, with 8 bases of the junction left unmatched. Germline assignment: CDR1 MDHEN and CDR2 SYDVKM. The CDR3 runs 16 residues. In DNA form, the CDR3 reads TGTGCCAGCAGACAAACAGGGGCGCAGAACACCGGGGAGCTGTTTTTT. It encodes CASRQTGAQNTGELFF. The full variable domain, completed using reference TRBV28 and TRBJ2-2, is DVKVTQSSRYLVKRTGEKVFLECVQDMDHENMFWYRQDPGLGLRLIYFSYDVKMKEKGDIPEGYSVSREKKERFSLILESASTNQTSMYLCASRQTGAQNTGELFFGEGSRLTVL.

This chain uses TRBV2 with TRBJ1-2, with no clear D. CDR1 is SNHLY, CDR2 FYNNEI, per germline. Trimming cost V 4 bases and J 8 bases, with 20 bases left between them. The CDR3 extends over 15 amino acids. The CDR3: CASSGLGNAFSGYTF. CDR3 DNA sequence: TGTGCCAGCAGTGGTTTGGGGAACGCGTTCTCGGGCTACACCTTC. Filled out from reference TRBV2 and TRBJ1-2, the complete variable domain reads EPEVTQTPSHQVTQMGQEVILRCVPISNHLYFYWYRQILGQKVEFLVSFYNNEISEKSEIFDDQFSVERPDGSNFTLKIRSTKLEDSAMYFCASSGLGNAFSGYTFGSGTRLTVV.

V gene TRBV7-9 combines with J gene TRBJ1-4, with D uncertain. V shed 2 bases and J shed 7 bases, with 14 bases lying between them. This CDR3 spans 15 amino acids. Germline lookup yields CDR1 SEHNR and CDR2 FQNEAQ (reference sequence). The CDR3 region has the DNA TGTGCCAGCAGCTTAAATACTGGCAGCCGTGAAAAACTGTTTTTT. Protein sequence: CASSLNTGSREKLFF.

The chain has TRBV2 and TRBJ2-7; 8 bases match TRBD1. The CDR3 loop spans 14 amino acids. Germline V CDR1 and CDR2: SNHLY, FYNNEI. Germline trimming cut 5 bases from V and 4 bases from J; bases unmatched to any gene: 7. CDR3 loop: CASSIGTGNYEQYF. As DNA, the CDR3 is TGTGCCAGCAGTATCGGGACAGGAAATTACGAGCAGTACTTC.

This rearrangement joins TRBV15 to TRBJ1-5; no reliable D call. The CDR3 loop spans 15 amino acids. Germline CDR1 is LNHNV and CDR2 is YYDKDF (reference sequence). With 3 bases removed from V and 1 base from J, the gap between germline ends came to 10 bases. The CDR3 bases are TGTGCCACCAGCAGGACGGACGGAAGCAATCAGCCCCAGCATTTT. The encoded protein is CATSRTDGSNQPQHF.

This clone was counted once. V gene TRBV6-6 combines with J gene TRBJ1-3; D remains ambiguous. Trimming shortened V by 2 bases and J by 0 bases, and 11 bases separated the two germline ends. This CDR3 spans 16 amino acids. Per germline, CDR1 MNHNY and CDR2 SVGAGI (reference sequence). The CDR3 loop reads CASSYPPQPSGNTIYF. The CDR3 region has the DNA TGTGCCAGCAGTTACCCCCCCCAGCCCTCTGGAAACACCATATATTTT.

The V and J genes are TRBV27 and TRBJ2-1, with 7 bases lining up with TRBD2. V dropped 7 bases and J dropped 0; count of bases not matched to a gene: 18. Germline values: CDR1 MNHEY, CDR2 SMNVEV (reference sequence). CDR3 size: 19 residues. The CDR3 here is CASTRQRLAAPSSYNEQFF. In DNA, the CDR3 is TGTGCCAGCACACGTCAGAGGCTAGCGGCCCCTAGCTCCTACAATGAGCAGTTCTTC.

This clone was seen a handful of times. This chain connects TRBV28 to TRBJ1-2; 7 bases map to TRBD1. Germline loops: CDR1 MDHEN, CDR2 SYDVKM. This CDR3 region has 15 residues. V gave up 2 bases and J gave up 5 bases; unmatched junction bases: 8. The CDR3 loop is CASSLSIGTAYGYTF. CDR3 in DNA: TGTGCCAGCAGTTTAAGTATCGGGACAGCATATGGCTACACCTTC.

The V and J genes are TRBV18 and TRBJ1-1; TRBD1 matches at 9 bases. Germline assignment: CDR1 KGHSH and CDR2 LQKENI. The CDR3 sequence is 15 residues long. V was pared by 4 bases and J by 0 bases, with 3 bases of the junction left unmatched. CDR3 amino acids: CASSLWTGVNTEAFF. The CDR3 DNA reads as TGTGCCAGCTCACTTTGGACAGGGGTGAACACTGAAGCTTTCTTT.

The chain carries TRBV29-1 and TRBJ2-2, with D possibly TRBD2 on 6 matching bases. Germline V lookup: CDR1 SQVTM, CDR2 ANQGSEA. This CDR3 has 15 amino acids. V lost 4 bases and J 5 bases, leaving 17 bases between the germline ends. The CDR3 spells CSVGGTGVRTGELFF. The DNA of the CDR3 is TGCAGCGTTGGGGGAACGGGAGTACGAACCGGGGAGCTGTTTTTT.

CDR3 region: CASSPKQGSTDTQYF. In DNA, the CDR3 is TGTGCCAGCTCACCGAAACAGGGGAGCACAGATACGCAGTATTTT. The rearrangement links TRBV18 to TRBJ2-3; 7 positions agree with TRBD1. This CDR3 is built from 15 residues. CDR1 is KGHSH and CDR2 is LQKENI in the germline V gene. V gave up 3 bases and J gave up 0 bases; unmatched junction bases: 3.

This clone was recorded only once. V gene TRBV18 combines with J gene TRBJ2-1; 7 nucleotides agree with TRBD2. Germline values: CDR1 KGHSH, CDR2 LQKENI. V lost 3 bases and J lost 10; bases outside the gene matches: 12. The CDR3 spans 15 residues. CDR3 protein: CASSPPSAGWTEQFF. CDR3 in DNA: TGTGCCAGCTCACCTCCGTCAGCGGGATGGACGGAGCAGTTCTTC.

The chain employs TRBV5-1 and TRBJ2-7; 7 nucleotides line up with TRBD1. Germline CDR1 and CDR2: SGHRS and YFSETQ. V was clipped by 0 bases and J by 1 base; unmatched bases: 16. This CDR3 has 19 residues. For the CDR3, the DNA is TGCGCCAGCAGCTTGGTTTTCGGTAGTTGGGGACAGTCTTCCTACGAGCAGTACTTC. As protein: CASSLVFGSWGQSSYEQYF.

The chain couples TRBV5-4 to TRBJ1-5; possibly TRBD1 for D (5 bases). The ends were cut back, 4 bases at V and 4 bases at J, with 18 bases in the middle. This CDR3 region has 16 residues. The germline V gene has CDR1 SGHNT and CDR2 YYREEE (reference sequence). The CDR3 region has the DNA TGTGCCAGCAGCCCCCGCCCGGGGCTAAGGAATCAGCCCCAGCATTTT. Encoded protein: CASSPRPGLRNQPQHF. Combining the CDR3 with reference TRBV5-4 and TRBJ1-5 gives the whole variable domain ETGVTQSPTHLIKTRGQQVTLRCSSQSGHNTVSWYQQALGQGPQFIFQYYREEENGRGNFPPRFSGLQFPNYSSELNVNALELDDSALYLCASSPRPGLRNQPQHFGDGTRLSIL.

The CDR3 DNA follows: TGCAGCGTACGGGGACTAGCGGTAGATACGCAGTATTTT. Amino acids: CSVRGLAVDTQYF. The chain has TRBV29-1 and TRBJ2-3; 11 nucleotides line up with TRBD2. The CDR3 sequence is 13 residues long. V was pared by 6 bases and J by 5 bases, with 4 bases of the junction left unmatched. Per germline, CDR1 SQVTM and CDR2 ANQGSEA.

The chain carries TRBV5-4 and TRBJ2-1, with 9 bases fitting TRBD2. The CDR3 totals 17 residues. Germline CDR1 SGHNT, CDR2 YYREEE (reference sequence). V shed 1 base and J 4 bases; nucleotides not matched to a gene: 9. In nucleotides, the CDR3 is TGTGCCAGCAGCTTGCTCCGGGGTAGCGGGGGATACAATGAGCAGTTCTTC. As protein: CASSLLRGSGGYNEQFF.

The chain carries TRBV5-8 and TRBJ2-1, with D uncertain. Germline CDR1 and CDR2: SGHTS and YDEGEE. Trimming removed 1 base from V and 7 bases from J, with 3 bases in between. This CDR3 comprises 11 residues. In nucleotides, the CDR3 is TGTGCCAGCAGCTTGCATAATGAGCAGTTCTTC. This translates into CASSLHNEQFF.

The chain couples TRBV27 to TRBJ2-1; TRBD2 agrees at 9 bases. Germline V gene sequence: CDR1 MNHEY, CDR2 SMNVEV (reference sequence). The CDR3 contains 17 residues. V shed 0 bases, J shed 2 bases, and the junction held 5 bases outside the gene matches. CDR3 bases: TGTGCCAGCAGTTTATCGAGACTAGCGGAGACCTACAATGAGCAGTTCTTC. It is translated as CASSLSRLAETYNEQFF.

The gene calls are TRBV9 and TRBJ2-6; no clear D. With 3 bases removed from V and 2 bases from J, the gap between germline ends came to 9 bases. This CDR3 contains 15 residues. The germline CDR1 and CDR2 sequences are SGDLS and YYNGEE. CDR3 bases: TGTGCCAGCAGCGGAAACGCAACTGGGGCCAACGTCCTGACTTTC. The encoded protein is CASSGNATGANVLTF.